The text below deals with one T cell receptor beta chain. The data originate from a study of blood T cell repertoires in COVID-19. Germline V CDR1 and CDR2: MNHEY, SMNVEV (reference sequence). V was clipped by 3 bases and J by 1 base, with 21 bases between them. CDR3 length: 19 residues. The table came from immunoSEQ multiplex PCR; TCRdb's copy has only in-frame clones and leaves some out. Of over 100,000 clones in the sample, 80% to 90% were seen once. Seattle participants joined during active infection and were tracked over time. The gene calls are TRBV27 and TRBJ2-2; the D is unclear. The sample consisted of peripheral blood. This clonotype was sampled from a man in his sixties with COVID-19, enrolled during active disease. CDR3 DNA sequence: TGTGCCAGCAGTTTCAAATCAGGTCCGAAAGGAAAGAACACCGGGGAGCTGTTTTTT. Amino acid sequence: CASSFKSGPKGKNTGELFF.